This TCR beta chain comes out of a study of cytotoxic CD8 clonotypes in ibrutinib-treated CLL. Study-wide background: Productive templates averaged about 250,000 per sample, and productive rearrangements 90,000 to 100,000.

Germline-derived CDR1 and CDR2 are MDHEN and SYDVKM. V lost 7 bases, J lost 6 bases, and 6 bases lay in between. The CDR3 has 10 residues. Method: immunoSEQ multiplex PCR; TCRdb's copy keeps in-frame clones and lacks some. The sample shows 250,000 to 350,000 clones, about 72% of them seen only once. V gene TRBV28 combines with J gene TRBJ1-2; D not certain. Specimen: PBMCs, collected at disease progression, from a patient treated with ibrutinib. The receptor was derived from a human donor with chronic lymphocytic leukemia. The DNA for the CDR3 is TGTGCCAGCATGGCCCATGGCTACACCTTC. It codes for CASMAHGYTF.